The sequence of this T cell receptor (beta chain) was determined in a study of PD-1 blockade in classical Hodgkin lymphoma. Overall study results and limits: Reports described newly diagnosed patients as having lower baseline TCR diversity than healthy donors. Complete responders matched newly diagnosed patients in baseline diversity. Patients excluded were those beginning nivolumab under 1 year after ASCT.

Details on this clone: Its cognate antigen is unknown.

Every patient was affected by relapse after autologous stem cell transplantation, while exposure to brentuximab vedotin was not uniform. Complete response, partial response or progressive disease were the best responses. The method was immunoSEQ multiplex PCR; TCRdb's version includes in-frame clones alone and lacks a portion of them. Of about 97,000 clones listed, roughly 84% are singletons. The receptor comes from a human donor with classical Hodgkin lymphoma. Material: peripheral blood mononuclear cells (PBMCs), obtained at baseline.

The CDR3 spells CASSPLSGRVDYNEQFF. For the CDR3, the DNA is TGTGCCAGCAGTCCACTCAGCGGGAGAGTCGATTACAATGAGCAGTTCTTC. The V call is TRBV27, the J call TRBJ2-1, with 8 bases lining up with TRBD2. Per the germline V gene, CDR1 is MNHEY and CDR2 is SMNVEV (reference sequence). CDR3 size: 17 residues. V was pared by 5 bases and J by 4 bases, with 13 bases of the junction left unmatched.